This T cell receptor beta chain was recovered during a study of shared clonotypes between healthy human individuals. Turning to the study itself: Donors had three CD4 naive, three CD4 memory, two CD8 naive and one CD8 memory plate apiece.

Points on this clone: Its target is not known.

Trimming removed 1 base from V and 9 bases from J, with 9 bases in between. Germline V lookup: CDR1 SGHVS, CDR2 FQNEAQ. The CDR3 spans 13 residues. The protocol was immunoSEQ multiplex PCR, while the TCRdb copy is restricted to in-frame clones and leaves out a portion. The sample comprises about 1,500,000 clones, over 95% of which are singletons, and more than 0.9% rests with the top ten. General study findings and limits: Relative to clonotypes present in all four donors, those not shared had lower generation probabilities.

V is TRBV7-8 and J is TRBJ2-2; the D is unclear. The clonotype comes from a young man in good health. Sequencing was performed on naive CD4+ T cells sorted from blood. Stated subset: CD45RA+ positively selected. The chain's CDR3 is CASSLVSRRELFF. The CDR3 DNA reads as TGTGCCAGCAGCTTAGTCTCCCGTCGGGAGCTGTTTTTT.